The 28 T cell receptor beta chains below come from one sample, sequenced in a study of blood T cell repertoires in COVID-19. Sequencing used immunoSEQ multiplex PCR; TCRdb keeps in-frame clones, though not all of them. Here the sample spans some 340,000 clones, over 75% being singletons. Sequencing used PBMCs or T cells enriched from blood (not recorded which). These receptors came from a woman aged 25 to 45 who had recovered from COVID-19.

This chain uses TRBV4-1 with TRBJ2-7; D is possibly TRBD1 (7 bases). The V end was cut by 1 base, the J end by 3 bases, with 13 bases between. Germline CDR1 is MGHRA and CDR2 is YSYEKL. CDR3 length equals 15 residues. The CDR3 protein is CASSQVQGGNYEQYF. CDR3 DNA sequence: TGCGCCAGCAGCCAAGTGCAGGGGGGTAACTACGAGCAGTACTTC.

The V gene is TRBV24-1, the J gene TRBJ2-1; 9 bases map to TRBD1. Trimming at V came to 3 bases and at J to 2 bases, leaving 7 bases not matched to a gene. The CDR3 has 17 amino acids. CDR1 KGHDR and CDR2 SFDVKD come from the germline V gene. CDR3 region: CATSDTKWDRAYNEQFF. The CDR3 coding sequence is TGTGCCACCAGTGATACAAAGTGGGACAGGGCCTACAATGAGCAGTTCTTC.

The chain links TRBV30 to TRBJ2-3, with TRBD2 identical over 10 bases. This CDR3 is 17 amino acids long. V was pared by 3 bases and J by 7 bases, with 16 bases of the junction left unmatched. Per germline, CDR1 GTSNPN and CDR2 SVGIG (reference sequence). CDR3 bases: TGTGCCTGGAGCCCACTAGCGGGGCGAGGGGGTTCTCATACGCAGTATTTT. This sequence encodes CAWSPLAGRGGSHTQYF.

The chain is built from TRBV5-1 and TRBJ2-2, with D uncertain. The germline V gene encodes CDR1 SGHRS and CDR2 YFSETQ. CDR3 length equals 11 residues. V was pared by 6 bases and J by 2 bases, with 2 bases between. The CDR3 loop is CASTNTGELFF. CDR3 in DNA: TGCGCCAGCACTAACACCGGGGAGCTGTTTTTT.

Details on this clone: This specimen includes other DNA sequences encoding the same CDR3. The chain recombines TRBV5-6 with TRBJ2-3; D gene ambiguous. Germline lookup yields CDR1 SGHDT and CDR2 YYEEEE. V lost 4 bases and J 3 bases, leaving 9 bases between the germline ends. This CDR3 comprises 13 residues. The CDR3 DNA follows: TGTGCCAGCAGCCCCCCAGGAACAGATACGCAGTATTTT. Residues: CASSPPGTDTQYF.

J is TRBJ2-1 and V is TRBV4-2, with 11 nucleotides matching TRBD2. The germline gives CDR1 LGHNA, CDR2 YNFKEQ. Unmatched junction bases numbered 7, after V lost 1 base and J lost 5 bases. The CDR3 has 17 amino acids. The CDR3 reads CASSQVLSGGGNNEQFF. CDR3 in DNA: TGTGCCAGCAGCCAAGTACTTAGCGGGGGGGGAAACAATGAGCAGTTCTTC.

The rearrangement links TRBV10-3 to TRBJ1-1; no definite D call. V was shortened by 5 bases and J by 1 base, with 11 bases between the two germline ends. The CDR3 runs 14 residues. CDR1 ENHRY and CDR2 SYGVKD come from the germline V gene. CDR3 protein: CAISPQFGNTEAFF. CDR3 nucleotides: TGTGCCATCAGTCCACAGTTCGGGAACACTGAAGCTTTCTTT.

The chain employs TRBV7-9 and TRBJ1-2; D is possibly TRBD1 (6 bases). V was cut by 0 bases and J by 6 bases, with 14 bases left in between. The CDR3 consists of 15 residues. CDR1 is SEHNR, CDR2 FQNEAQ, per germline (reference sequence). The CDR3 region is CASSLALGADDGYTF. DNA of the CDR3: TGTGCCAGCAGCTTAGCGTTGGGGGCGGATGATGGCTACACCTTC.

The rearrangement uses TRBV28 and TRBJ1-6; no clear D gene. Germline CDR1 MDHEN, CDR2 SYDVKM. The V end was cut by 6 bases, the J end by 9 bases, with 21 bases between. The CDR3 loop spans 16 amino acids. The CDR3 spells CASSHPREQRGSPLHF. DNA for the CDR3: TGTGCCAGCAGCCACCCCCGTGAGCAGCGGGGTTCACCCCTCCACTTT.

The chain joins TRBV28 to TRBJ2-7; 7 bases agree with TRBD1. This CDR3 contains 13 residues. V lost 11 bases, J lost 3 bases, and 10 bases stayed unmatched. The germline V gene has CDR1 MDHEN and CDR2 SYDVKM. CDR3 nucleotide sequence: TGTGCCGCAACGGACAGGAGTATCTACGAGCAGTACTTC. This translates into CAATDRSIYEQYF. Full variable domain (rest looked up from reference TRBV28 and TRBJ2-7): DVKVTQSSRYLVKRTGEKVFLECVQDMDHENMFWYRQDPGLGLRLIYFSYDVKMKEKGDIPEGYSVSREKKERFSLILESASTNQTSMYLCAATDRSIYEQYFGPGTRLTVT.

The chain recombines TRBV29-1 with TRBJ1-6; the D is unclear. The germline CDR1 and CDR2 sequences are SQVTM and ANQGSEA. This CDR3 is built from 12 residues. Trimming pared 6 bases from V and 7 bases from J, leaving 10 bases between. CDR3 in amino acids: CSVCPSNSPLHF. The CDR3 DNA reads as TGCAGCGTATGTCCAAGCAATTCACCCCTCCACTTT. Supplemented by reference TRBV29-1 and TRBJ1-6, the full variable domain reads SAVISQKPSRDICQRGTSLTIQCQVDSQVTMMFWYRQQPGQSLTLIATANQGSEATYESGFVIDKFPISRPNLTFSTLTVSNMSPEDSSIYLCSVCPSNSPLHFGNGTRLTVT.

DNA of the CDR3: TGTGCCAGCAGCCCACCGGGACAGAGGAACTATGGCTACACCTTC. This codes for CASSPPGQRNYGYTF. The chain joins TRBV14 to TRBJ1-2; TRBD1 matches 7 bases. V was clipped by 4 bases and J by 2 bases; unmatched bases: 7. The CDR3 loop spans 15 amino acids. The germline gives CDR1 SGHDN, CDR2 FVKESK. The full variable domain, with the rest looked up from reference TRBV14 and TRBJ1-2, is EAGVTQFPSHSVIEKGQTVTLRCDPISGHDNLYWYRRVMGKEIKFLLHFVKESKQDESGMPNNRFLAERTGGTYSTLKVQPAELEDSGVYFCASSPPGQRNYGYTFGSGTRLTVV.

This clone was observed once. This rearrangement joins TRBV2 to TRBJ1-2, with 7 nucleotides matching TRBD1. Germline CDR1 and CDR2: SNHLY and FYNNEI. The V gene end was trimmed by 6 bases and the J gene end by 5 bases; junction bases not matched to a gene: 12. This CDR3 has 15 amino acids. For the CDR3, the DNA is TGTGCCAGCAGACGGGACAGCGCTTTTTTGTATGGCTACACCTTC. Protein sequence: CASRRDSAFLYGYTF.

Written as DNA, the CDR3 is TGTGCCAGCAGCTATGGGGACAGCACGAACACTGAAGCTTTCTTT. Translation gives CASSYGDSTNTEAFF. V gene TRBV7-9 combines with J gene TRBJ1-1, with 7 bases fitting TRBD1. V lost 4 bases and J lost 1; bases outside the gene matches: 6. This CDR3 comprises 15 residues. The germline V gene encodes CDR1 SEHNR and CDR2 FQNEAQ (reference sequence).

This chain joins TRBV2 and TRBJ1-2, with D tentatively TRBD1 (5 bases). Germline CDR1 reads SNHLY; CDR2 reads FYNNEI. CDR3 length equals 15 residues. Between the trimmed V and J ends, which lost 10 bases and 0 bases, there was a span of 18 bases. The CDR3 reads CATPTDDLANYGYTF. The CDR3 nucleotides read TGTGCCACCCCGACAGATGACTTAGCTAACTATGGCTACACCTTC.

The chain recombines TRBV29-1 with TRBJ1-2, with 7 bases matching TRBD1. CDR1 is SQVTM and CDR2 is ANQGSEA in the germline V gene. The CDR3 runs to 15 residues. V lost 6 bases and J lost 4; bases outside the gene matches: 14. CDR3 residues: CSVTLPRQGSYGYTF. The CDR3 bases are TGCAGCGTCACTCTCCCCCGACAGGGATCCTATGGCTACACCTTC.

The genes are TRBV5-1 and TRBJ1-6, with D hard to call. CDR3 length equals 16 residues. With 2 bases removed from V and 5 bases from J, the gap between germline ends came to 14 bases. CDR1 is SGHRS, CDR2 YFSETQ, per germline. CDR3 sequence (DNA): TGCGCCAGCAGCTTAGGAGGGAGTGGGAATAATTCACCCCTCCACTTT. This sequence encodes CASSLGGSGNNSPLHF.

On this clone: Other DNA sequences from this sample encode an identical CDR3 as well. This chain connects TRBV6-4 to TRBJ1-1; maybe TRBD1 (6 bases). This CDR3 is built from 14 residues. The V end was cut by 4 bases, the J end by 5 bases, with 14 bases between. Germline lookup yields CDR1 MRHNA and CDR2 SNTAGT. DNA for the CDR3: TGTGCCAGCAGTGCCCAAGGGGGGGGGACTGAAGCTTTCTTT. Its translation is CASSAQGGGTEAFF.

The V call is TRBV10-3, the J call TRBJ1-1; a possible D gene is TRBD1 (5 bases). CDR1 and CDR2 (germline): ENHRY, SYGVKD. V shed 6 bases and J shed 7 bases, with 15 bases lying between them. The CDR3 consists of 13 residues. CDR3 sequence: CAISSGTSGEAFF. DNA of the CDR3: TGTGCCATCAGCTCGGGGACTTCAGGTGAAGCTTTCTTT.

The genes are TRBV5-1 and TRBJ2-1; D possibly corresponds to TRBD1 (5 bases). Germline CDR1 is SGHRS and CDR2 is YFSETQ. The CDR3 has 16 residues. V was trimmed by 1 base and J by 5 bases, leaving 16 bases between them. CDR3 sequence reads: CASSLTGHDTHNEQFF. CDR3 DNA: TGCGCCAGCAGCTTGACAGGTCATGACACCCACAATGAGCAGTTCTTC. Looking up the rest from reference TRBV5-1 and TRBJ2-1 gives the full variable domain: KAGVTQTPRYLIKTRGQQVTLSCSPISGHRSVSWYQQTPGQGLQFLFEYFSETQRNKGNFPGRFSGRQFSNSRSEMNVSTLELGDSALYLCASSLTGHDTHNEQFFGPGTRLTVL.

The V and J genes are TRBV5-6 and TRBJ1-2, with TRBD1 matching over 7 bases. This CDR3 is 14 amino acids long. The J segment lost 2 bases and the V segment lost 6 bases, leaving 7 bases of the junction unmatched. In germline, CDR1 is SGHDT, CDR2 YYEEEE. The CDR3 loop reads CASNRQGKNYGYTF. The CDR3 region has the DNA TGTGCCAGCAATCGACAGGGTAAAAACTATGGCTACACCTTC.

This clone was detected only a few times. The gene calls are TRBV6-1 and TRBJ1-5, with D uncertain. From germline, CDR1 is MNHNS and CDR2 SASEGT. This CDR3 spans 16 amino acids. V lost 0 bases and J 0 bases, leaving 9 bases between the germline ends. The CDR3 loop reads CASSEAARPSNQPQHF. As DNA, the CDR3 is TGTGCCAGCAGTGAAGCTGCCAGGCCTAGCAATCAGCCCCAGCATTTT.

The gene calls are TRBV10-3 and TRBJ1-5; D perhaps matches TRBD1 (6 bases). V was cut by 0 bases and J by 6 bases, with 12 bases left in between. The CDR3 is 15 amino acids. The germline V gene encodes CDR1 ENHRY and CDR2 SYGVKD. The CDR3 nucleotides are TGTGCCATCAGTGAGTCGACGCAGGGGATTCAGCCCCAGCATTTT. It encodes CAISESTQGIQPQHF.

The chain employs TRBV3-1 (or the pseudogene TRBV3-2) and TRBJ2-7; a weak D match, TRBD2 (5 bases). From germline, CDR1 is LGHDT and CDR2 YNNKEL (reference sequence). Between the trimmed V and J ends, which lost 1 base and 0 bases, there was a span of 7 bases. This CDR3 region has 14 residues. For the CDR3, the DNA is TGTGCCAGCAGCCAAGGGACTCACTCCTACGAGCAGTACTTC. It codes for CASSQGTHSYEQYF.

V is TRBV3-1 (or the pseudogene TRBV3-2) and J is TRBJ1-1; possible D gene TRBD1, 6 bases. V dropped 3 bases and J dropped 5 bases, with 10 bases sitting between them. Germline values: CDR1 LGHDT, CDR2 YNNKEL (reference sequence). This CDR3 spans 13 amino acids. Written as DNA, the CDR3 is TGTGCCAGCAGCCAGGCAACAGGGACTGAAGCTTTCTTT. It is translated as CASSQATGTEAFF.

The chain links TRBV6-1 to TRBJ1-4, with TRBD1 matching 10 bases. The CDR3 is made up of 15 amino acids. Trimming cost V 2 bases and J 10 bases; bases outside gene matches: 7. CDR1 and CDR2 from the germline V gene are MNHNS and SASEGT. The CDR3 spells CASSERRDRGGKLFF. CDR3 nucleotide sequence: TGTGCCAGCAGTGAAAGACGGGACAGGGGCGGAAAACTGTTTTTT.

The chain is built from TRBV27 and TRBJ2-7; D perhaps matches TRBD2 (7 bases). V was pared by 5 bases and J by 5 bases, with 19 bases between. From germline, CDR1 is MNHEY and CDR2 SMNVEV (reference sequence). There are 15 residues in the CDR3. This CDR3 reads CASSVTGGAYDEQYF. In nucleotides, the CDR3 is TGTGCCAGCAGTGTAACGGGGGGCGCTTATGACGAGCAGTACTTC.

The V and J genes are TRBV11-2 and TRBJ2-1; 10 nucleotides agree with TRBD1. Germline assignment: CDR1 SGHAT and CDR2 FQNNGV. The CDR3 consists of 16 residues. The V gene end was trimmed by 4 bases and the J gene end by 5 bases; junction bases not matched to a gene: 8. In nucleotides, the CDR3 is TGTGCCAGCAGCTCTTCGACAGGGGGCGGAAACAATGAGCAGTTCTTC. Translated: CASSSSTGGGNNEQFF. Full variable domain (rest looked up from reference TRBV11-2 and TRBJ2-1): EAGVAQSPRYKIIEKRQSVAFWCNPISGHATLYWYQQILGQGPKLLIQFQNNGVVDDSQLPKDRFSAERLKGVDSTLKIQPAKLEDSAVYLCASSSSTGGGNNEQFFGPGTRLTVL.